This T cell receptor beta chain originates from a study of cytomegalovirus exposure and HLA in healthy donors. Concerning this clone: The antigen is unknown.

Primers for the PCR totalled 60 Vbeta and 13 Jbeta. TCRdb keeps only in-frame clones here, not all; method: immunoSEQ multiplex PCR. The sample has over 80,000 clones, about four fifths seen once. Study-wide results and caveats: The study assumed roughly uniform donor sequencing depth for presence/absence analyses. Cytomegalovirus-associated TCR beta chains were listed, numbering under 200.

Germline CDR1 MNHEY, CDR2 SVGAGI. This CDR3 is built from 13 residues. V was pared by 10 bases and J by 3 bases, with 6 bases of the junction left unmatched. Specimen: PBMCs. The source is a female donor in good health and CMV-seropositive. The chain recombines TRBV6-5 with TRBJ2-7, with 10 bases matching TRBD2. CDR3 DNA: TGTGCCACCGCCCGGACTAGCGGCTACGAGCAGTACTTC. It specifies CATARTSGYEQYF.